This T cell receptor (gamma chain) was sequenced in a study of γδ T cells in repeated Plasmodium falciparum infection. Whole-study context: Donors had four controlled P. falciparum NF54 infections over about 640 days. General study findings and limits: Many TCRgamma sequences overlapped between individuals in stable Vgamma9/Vdelta2+ repertoires.

TRG and TRD sequences were obtained from every sorted gammadelta sample. TCRdb fed the multiplex PCR reads into CATT to redo clone calling. In the table there are around 5,000 gamma-chain clones, nearly 3.5% of which are singletons. CDR1 and CDR2 from the germline V gene are GITISATS and ISYDGTV (reference sequence). The CDR3 has 17 amino acids. This clone was counted at least ten times. Its antigen is unknown. This DNA's translation and the protein TCRdb lists, from a much larger clone, do not match at residue 13, likely due to a read error; the protein shown is translated from the DNA. Flow sorting of PBMC yielded separate Vgamma9/Vdelta2+ and Vdelta2-negative gammadelta T cell populations for bulk repertoire analysis.

The TCR comes from a pool of human donors (malaria-infected and uninfected, not separated). The chain carries TRGV9 and TRGJP. Sample: gamma-delta T cells from blood. CDR3 DNA: TGTGCCTTGTGGGAGGAACAGCAAGAGTTGGGCAAAAGAATCAAGGTATTT. Translation gives CALWEEQQELGKRIKVF.